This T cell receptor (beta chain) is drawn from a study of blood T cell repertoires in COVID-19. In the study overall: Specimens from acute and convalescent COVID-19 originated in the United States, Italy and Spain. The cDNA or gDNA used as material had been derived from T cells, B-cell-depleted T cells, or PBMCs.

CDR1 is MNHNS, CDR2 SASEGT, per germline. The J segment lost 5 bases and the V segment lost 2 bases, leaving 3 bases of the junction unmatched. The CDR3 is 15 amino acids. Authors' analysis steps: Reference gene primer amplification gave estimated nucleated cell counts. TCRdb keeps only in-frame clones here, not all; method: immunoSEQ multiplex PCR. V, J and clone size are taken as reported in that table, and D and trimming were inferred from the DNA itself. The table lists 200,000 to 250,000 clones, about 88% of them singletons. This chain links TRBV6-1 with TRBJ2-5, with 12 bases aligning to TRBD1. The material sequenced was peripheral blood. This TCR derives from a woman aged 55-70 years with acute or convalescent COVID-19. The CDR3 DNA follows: TGTGCCAGCAGTGAATGGGACAGGGGGCTGGAGACCCAGTACTTC. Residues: CASSEWDRGLETQYF.